This TCR beta chain derives from a study of blood T cell repertoires in COVID-19. CDR1 SGHTA and CDR2 FQGNSA come from the germline V gene. V shed 1 base and J 5 bases; nucleotides not matched to a gene: 5. The CDR3 runs to 15 residues. Profiled with immunoSEQ multiplex PCR; TCRdb holds only in-frame clones, not every one. This table has about 210,000 clones, 65% to 90% appearing once. The chain uses TRBV7-2 and TRBJ2-1, with 7 bases lining up with TRBD2. This TCR came from a man between 45 and 60 years old with COVID-19, enrolled during active disease. Sequenced material: peripheral blood. CDR3 in DNA: TGTGCCAGCAGCTTAGGGGTAGGGACTAACAATGAGCAGTTCTTC. This codes for CASSLGVGTNNEQFF.